The 9 T cell receptor beta chains below all came from one sample that was sequenced in a study of Graves' ophthalmopathy and Graves' hyperthyroidism. The study amplified TCR beta CDR3 regions using RNA transcripts. Second-round multiplex PCR came after a first-round RT-PCR that employed HTBI primers. TCRdb passed the multiplex PCR reads through MiXCR, listing each CDR3 protein once. The table lists about 1.2 million distinct CDR3 sequences, approximately 35% of them singletons. The sequenced sample consisted of peripheral blood or thyroid tissue (not recorded which). These receptor sequences come from an adult man with Graves' hyperthyroidism.

In its sample, this clonotype was seen a few times. The junction shows a germline mismatch at one end, possibly a read error. The J gene is TRBJ1-1, the V gene TRBV10-3; D gene ambiguous. CDR1 and CDR2 (germline): ENHRY, SYGVKD. The CDR3 has 15 amino acids. The chain's CDR3 is CASSYGPQENTEAFF. As DNA, the CDR3 is TGTGCCAGCAGTTACGGTCCCCAGGAAAACACTGAAGCTTTCTTT.

V gene TRBV11-2 combines with J gene TRBJ2-7; 8 bases are a match to TRBD1. Trimming cost V 4 bases and J 3 bases; bases outside gene matches: 8. The length of the CDR3 is 15 residues. The V gene's germline CDR1 is SGHAT and CDR2 FQNNGV. CDR3 nucleotides: TGTGCCAGCAGCTCCGCGGCAGGGGGCTTCTACGAGCAGTACTTC. Translation gives CASSSAAGGFYEQYF. Full variable domain (missing parts from reference TRBV11-2 and TRBJ2-7): EAGVAQSPRYKIIEKRQSVAFWCNPISGHATLYWYQQILGQGPKLLIQFQNNGVVDDSQLPKDRFSAERLKGVDSTLKIQPAKLEDSAVYLCASSSAAGGFYEQYFGPGTRLTVT.

This clonotype was counted once. The V and J genes are TRBV11-2 and TRBJ1-6; no firm D call. V dropped 6 bases and J dropped 10 bases, with 19 bases sitting between them. The CDR3 consists of 15 residues. CDR1 and CDR2 (germline): SGHAT, FQNNGV. As DNA, the CDR3 is TGTGCCAGCAGTGAACCTAAGACGGCGGGGTCACCCCTCCACTTT. Its translation is CASSEPKTAGSPLHF.

This clonotype appeared many times. The chain recombines TRBV10-1 with TRBJ1-5, with 7 bases fitting TRBD1. Germline lookup yields CDR1 WNHNN and CDR2 SYGVQD (reference sequence). The CDR3 covers 15 residues. Losses at the gene ends were 0 bases for V and 6 bases for J; bases not matched to a gene: 5. CDR3 DNA: TGCGCCAGCAGTGAGTCCAGGGGGTATTGTCAGCCCCAGCATTTT. The encoded protein is CASSESRGYCQPQHF.

The CDR3 DNA reads as TGCAGCGTAGTAGAGTACACTGAAGCTTTCTTT. This sequence encodes CSVVEYTEAFF. The genes are TRBV29-1 and TRBJ1-1; D remains unclear. V lost 6 bases and J 3 bases, leaving 8 bases between the germline ends. Germline CDR1 is SQVTM and CDR2 is ANQGSEA. The CDR3 has 11 amino acids.

There are many counts of this clonotype. The gene calls are TRBV10-3 and TRBJ2-7; D uncertain. Trimming removed 0 bases at V and 0 bases at J, with 9 bases between. The CDR3 spans 15 residues. The germline V gene encodes CDR1 ENHRY and CDR2 SYGVKD. CDR3 amino acids: CAISESRASSYEQYF. CDR3 in DNA: TGTGCCATCAGTGAGTCTAGGGCGAGCTCCTACGAGCAGTACTTC.

With regard to this clonotype: At one boundary the junction diverges from the germline segment, which might be a read error. The CDR3 nucleotides read TGCAGTGCTGCCCAGGGGGCCTACGAGCGGTACTTC. This codes for CSAAQGAYERYF. The rearrangement joins TRBV20-1 to TRBJ2-7; 8 bases align to TRBD1. CDR3 length: 12 residues. Germline loops: CDR1 DFQATT, CDR2 SNEGSKA (reference sequence).

This clonotype has at least ten counts. V gene TRBV25-1 combines with J gene TRBJ2-5; 11 positions agree with TRBD2. The CDR3 is 16 residues long. With 2 bases clipped from V and 3 bases from J, the junction kept 5 bases outside the gene matches. CDR1 is MGHDK and CDR2 is SYGVNS in the germline V gene. CDR3 coding DNA: TGTGCCAGCAGTGAAGATAGCGGGGGGGCCGAAGAGACCCAGTACTTC. Protein product: CASSEDSGGAEETQYF.

Many counts were recorded for this clonotype. This chain connects TRBV7-2 to TRBJ2-7; D perhaps matches TRBD1 (7 bases). The CDR3 covers 16 residues. Germline CDR1 SGHTA, CDR2 FQGNSA. Trimming pared 5 bases from V and 1 base from J, leaving 18 bases between. The CDR3 nucleotides are TGTGCCAGCAGCACCAGGGGGGATACGGGATCCTACGAGCAGTACTTC. As protein: CASSTRGDTGSYEQYF. Together with reference TRBV7-2 and TRBJ2-7, the CDR3 gives the full variable domain: GAGVSQSPSNKVTEKGKDVELRCDPISGHTALYWYRQSLGQGLEFLIYFQGNSAPDKSGLPSDRFSAERTGGSVSTLTIQRTQQEDSAVYLCASSTRGDTGSYEQYFGPGTRLTVT.